Each of the 19 T cell receptor beta chains below was sequenced from the same sample in a study of blood T cell repertoires in COVID-19. Measured with immunoSEQ multiplex PCR; TCRdb has only the in-frame clones, and not every one. The sample consists of tens of thousands of clones, roughly 90% of them appearing once. Specimen: peripheral blood. These receptors all come from an older woman with acute or convalescent COVID-19.

V usage is TRBV9 and J usage is TRBJ2-1, with 8 nucleotides matching TRBD2. CDR1 is SGDLS, CDR2 YYNGEE, per germline. This CDR3 spans 15 amino acids. The V gene end was trimmed by 5 bases and the J gene end by 5 bases; junction bases not matched to a gene: 9. The CDR3 sequence: CASSPRLAPNNEQFF. CDR3 nucleotide sequence: TGTGCCAGCAGTCCTCGACTAGCGCCAAACAATGAGCAGTTCTTC.

The V and J genes are TRBV11-3 and TRBJ2-1, with 9 bases that match TRBD1. In germline, CDR1 is SGHNT, CDR2 YENEEA. The V gene end was trimmed by 4 bases and the J gene end by 7 bases; junction bases not matched to a gene: 8. The CDR3 is 15 amino acids. The CDR3 coding sequence is TGTGCCAGCAGCTCGGACAGGGGCCCGCCAAATGAGCAGTTCTTC. This gives the protein CASSSDRGPPNEQFF.

V and J are TRBV7-2 and TRBJ2-5, with D possibly TRBD2 on 6 matching bases. The germline V gene has CDR1 SGHTA and CDR2 FQGNSA. The CDR3 is 13 residues long. Trimming stripped 3 bases from V and 2 bases from J, with 7 bases between. CDR3 in amino acids: CASSLDYQETQYF. CDR3 nucleotides: TGTGCCAGCAGCTTGGACTATCAAGAGACCCAGTACTTC.

This clone was counted a single time. V usage is TRBV5-1 and J usage is TRBJ1-1, with D tentatively TRBD1 (6 bases). Germline values: CDR1 SGHRS, CDR2 YFSETQ. The CDR3 loop spans 14 amino acids. The V end lost 7 bases, the J end lost 2 bases, and 15 bases lay between the germline ends. The CDR3 here is CASAPFRGNTEAFF. CDR3 DNA: TGCGCCAGCGCCCCCTTCAGGGGAAACACTGAAGCTTTCTTT.

This chain uses TRBV5-1 with TRBJ2-7; no clear D. Deletions cut 0 bases from V and 6 bases from J, with 7 bases between. Germline CDR1 is SGHRS and CDR2 is YFSETQ. The length of the CDR3 is 12 residues. DNA of the CDR3: TGCGCCAGCAGCTTGGCCGGTGGCGAGCAGTACGTC. It encodes CASSLAGGEQYV.

This clone was seen once. The genes are TRBV11-2 and TRBJ1-6; D is ambiguous. Trimming cost V 1 base and J 7 bases, with 11 bases left between them. The CDR3 loop spans 15 amino acids. Germline CDR1 SGHAT, CDR2 FQNNGV. The CDR3 loop reads CASSLAGFVNSPLHF. CDR3 bases: TGTGCCAGCAGCTTAGCGGGGTTTGTGAATTCACCCCTCCACTTT.

This chain connects TRBV7-2 to TRBJ1-1; D ambiguous. Per the germline V gene, CDR1 is SGHTA and CDR2 is FQGNSA. The CDR3 length is 14 residues. The CDR3 DNA sequence: TGTGCTAGCCGCAAGGGCGGGATGAACACTGAAGCTTTCTTT. Encoded protein: CASRKGGMNTEAFF.

The chain has TRBV4-1 and TRBJ1-3; D is uncertain. The CDR3 is 16 residues long. V lost 1 base, J lost 0 bases, and 10 bases lay in between. Germline CDR1 and CDR2: MGHRA and YSYEKL. The DNA of the CDR3 is TGCGCCAGCAGCCAAGGGGCTGACTACTCTGGAAACACCATATATTTT. Protein: CASSQGADYSGNTIYF.

V and J are TRBV3-1 (or the pseudogene TRBV3-2) and TRBJ2-1; 7 nucleotides agree with TRBD2. V was clipped by 1 base and J by 4 bases; unmatched bases: 4. This CDR3 contains 15 residues. The germline V gene has CDR1 LGHDT and CDR2 YNNKEL (reference sequence). The CDR3: CASSQVPAGYNEQFF. The CDR3 region has the DNA TGTGCCAGCAGCCAAGTACCAGCGGGGTACAATGAGCAGTTCTTC.

This chain joins TRBV6-5 and TRBJ1-4, with TRBD1 identical over 8 bases. CDR3 length equals 11 residues. The V and J ends lost 6 bases and 14 bases, in that order; junction bases with no gene match: 5. Germline assignment: CDR1 MNHEY and CDR2 SVGAGI. The CDR3 bases are TGTGCCAGCAGGTGGACAGGGCGTCTGTTTTTT. Its protein product is CASRWTGRLFF.

This rearrangement joins TRBV7-9 to TRBJ1-5, with TRBD1 matching over 10 bases. Per the germline V gene, CDR1 is SEHNR and CDR2 is FQNEAQ (reference sequence). CDR3 length equals 15 residues. The junction had 10 bases not matched to a gene; V was cut back by 5 bases and J by 9 bases. The CDR3 protein is CASSTGQGTSPPQHF. CDR3 bases: TGTGCCAGCAGCACGGGACAGGGGACCTCCCCGCCCCAGCATTTT.

V is TRBV2 and J is TRBJ2-1; 11 positions match TRBD2. In germline, CDR1 is SNHLY, CDR2 FYNNEI. V dropped 8 bases and J dropped 9; count of bases not matched to a gene: 15. This CDR3 has 16 residues. CDR3 sequence reads: CASVLGSGRAGSEQFF. The CDR3 DNA follows: TGTGCCAGCGTACTAGGTAGCGGGAGGGCCGGTAGTGAGCAGTTCTTC.

The J gene is TRBJ2-1, the V gene TRBV19, with D unclear. The germline V gene has CDR1 LNHDA and CDR2 SQIVND (reference sequence). The CDR3 runs to 15 residues. V was pared by 4 bases and J by 0 bases, with 10 bases between. For the CDR3, the DNA is TGTGCCAGTAGTAGGGCCCGACCCTCCTACAATGAGCAGTTCTTC. It specifies CASSRARPSYNEQFF.

This chain links TRBV5-6 with TRBJ1-1, with 8 bases aligning to TRBD1. The CDR3 length is 17 residues. With 0 bases clipped from V and 3 bases from J, the junction kept 10 bases outside the gene matches. CDR1 is SGHDT and CDR2 is YYEEEE in the germline V gene. CDR3 residues: CASSLGRRGHGDTEAFF. In DNA, the CDR3 is TGTGCCAGCAGCTTGGGGCGCAGGGGGCATGGTGACACTGAAGCTTTCTTT. Supplemented by reference TRBV5-6 and TRBJ1-1, the full variable domain reads DAGVTQSPTHLIKTRGQQVTLRCSPKSGHDTVSWYQQALGQGPQFIFQYYEEEERQRGNFPDRFSGHQFPNYSSELNVNALLLGDSALYLCASSLGRRGHGDTEAFFGQGTRLTVV.

This rearrangement joins TRBV4-3 to TRBJ1-1, with D uncertain. There are 11 residues in the CDR3. Germline lookup yields CDR1 LGHNA and CDR2 YSLEER. The V end was cut by 3 bases, the J end by 7 bases, with 6 bases between. This CDR3 is CASSQGLEAFF. As DNA, the CDR3 is TGCGCCAGCAGCCAGGGCCTTGAAGCTTTCTTT.

CDR3 amino acids: CASSLAKQYGYTF. In DNA, the CDR3 is TGCGCCAGCAGCTTGGCCAAACAGTATGGCTACACCTTC. This chain joins TRBV5-1 and TRBJ1-2; D call uncertain. The germline V and J ends were trimmed by 0 bases and 5 bases, with 8 bases remaining between them. There are 13 residues in the CDR3. From germline, CDR1 is SGHRS and CDR2 YFSETQ.

The rearrangement joins TRBV27 to TRBJ2-7, with D possibly being TRBD1 (5 bases). Germline V gene data show CDR1 as MNHEY and CDR2 as SMNVEV (reference sequence). The CDR3 totals 14 residues. The ends were cut back, 3 bases at V and 3 bases at J, with 12 bases in the middle. CDR3: CASSFAPTGYEQYV. The CDR3, as DNA: TGTGCCAGCAGTTTTGCCCCAACAGGCTACGAGCAGTACGTC.

This chain links TRBV19 with TRBJ1-2, with 8 bases identical to TRBD1. The CDR3 runs to 16 residues. V shed 6 bases, J shed 1 base, and the junction held 10 bases outside the gene matches. CDR1 and CDR2 from the germline V gene are LNHDA and SQIVND (reference sequence). In nucleotides, the CDR3 is TGTGCCAGTAGCACTTTCCCGGGACAGGTTAACTATGGCTACACCTTC. As protein: CASSTFPGQVNYGYTF.

This chain uses TRBV27 with TRBJ1-5; TRBD1 matches at 7 bases. V trimming: 6 bases; J trimming: 2 bases; junction bases outside the gene matches: 7. Germline V gene lookup returns CDR1 MNHEY and CDR2 SMNVEV (reference sequence). The CDR3 extends over 15 amino acids. CDR3 DNA sequence: TGTGCCAGCAGCGCGACAGGGCGACGCAATCAGCCCCAGCATTTT. This gives the protein CASSATGRRNQPQHF.